Listed here is a single TCR beta chain. What it recognizes is unknown. RNA, once extracted, was reverse transcribed into cDNA for use as the sequencing template. Sequenced by immunoSEQ multiplex PCR; TCRdb stores in-frame clones only, minus some. This sample has 200,000 to 250,000 clones, with approximately 65% found just once. This specimen comes from a study of CD8+ T cells in alopecia areata. The V end was cut by 0 bases, the J end by 9 bases, with 15 bases between. The CDR3 consists of 14 residues. Per the germline V gene, CDR1 is GTSNPN and CDR2 is SVGIG (reference sequence). Treatment indicated: oral pan-JAK inhibitor, 5-10 mg twice daily. Study findings and constraints: The study found tofacitinib significantly decreased scalp clonality and expanded CD8+ clones among the top 100. Higher clonality than in normal scalp was seen in lesional scalp, especially alopecia totalis/universalis.

The sequencing used CD4+ T cells sorted from blood, collected at approximately week 44, from a patient treated with tofacitinib. The chain couples TRBV30 to TRBJ2-1; D tentatively reads TRBD1 or TRBD2 (6 bases each). This clonotype was obtained from a human donor with alopecia areata. The CDR3 nucleotides are TGTGCCTGGAGTGTAAGGGGGGCACAGGGTGAGCAGTTCTTC. As protein: CAWSVRGAQGEQFF.